These 20 T cell receptor beta chains came from one sample sequenced in a study of T cell responses to AZD1222 COVID-19 vaccine. TCRdb's table, derived via immunoSEQ multiplex PCR, lists solely in-frame clones and lacks some. The table records over 65,000 clones, about nine tenths of them present only once. The sample was peripheral blood, taken on day 0 of AZD1222 vaccination. The receptors originated from an adult in good health.

CDR3 residues: CASSLEGSVYNEQFF. CDR3 bases: TGTGCCAGCAGCTTAGAGGGGTCCGTCTACAATGAGCAGTTCTTC. The chain links TRBV7-9 to TRBJ2-1; TRBD1 might be the D (5 bases). CDR1 and CDR2 (germline): SEHNR, FQNEAQ (reference sequence). V dropped 1 base and J dropped 3 bases, with 10 bases sitting between them. The CDR3 runs 15 residues.

The chain recombines TRBV28 with TRBJ1-4, with D uncertain. CDR1 is MDHEN and CDR2 is SYDVKM in the germline V gene. Trimming took off 4 bases at V and 5 bases at J, with 8 bases between the two ends. CDR3 length: 13 residues. Here the CDR3 reads CASSSRLNEKLFF. CDR3 nucleotide sequence: TGTGCCAGCAGTTCCCGGCTCAATGAAAAACTGTTTTTT.

The chain uses TRBV12-3 or TRBV12-4 and TRBJ2-7; possible D gene TRBD1, 6 bases. Trimming took off 9 bases at V and 2 bases at J, with 14 bases between the two ends. The CDR3 covers 13 residues. CDR3 sequence (DNA): TGTGCCAGTACTCTAGGACAGACCTACGAGCAGTACTTC. Encoded protein: CASTLGQTYEQYF.

The genes are TRBV9 and TRBJ1-2, with a tentative D call TRBD1 (6 bases). Germline-derived CDR1 and CDR2 are SGDLS and YYNGEE. This CDR3 has 15 residues. V lost 0 bases and J 2 bases, leaving 11 bases between the germline ends. CDR3 amino acids: CASSVARGRNYGYTF. The CDR3 DNA is TGTGCCAGCAGCGTAGCCAGGGGACGGAACTATGGCTACACCTTC.

V usage is TRBV19 and J usage is TRBJ2-5, with a weak D call TRBD1 (5 bases). CDR1 and CDR2 (germline): LNHDA, SQIVND (reference sequence). Between the trimmed V and J ends, which lost 3 bases and 2 bases, there was a span of 19 bases. CDR3 length: 17 residues. The CDR3 protein is CASSIWGSPRWQETQYF. CDR3 bases: TGTGCCAGTAGTATCTGGGGCAGCCCTCGTTGGCAAGAGACCCAGTACTTC.

The chain is built from TRBV5-1 and TRBJ2-1; 12 nucleotides agree with TRBD2. Looked up from germline, CDR1 is SGHRS and CDR2 is YFSETQ. Trimming took 4 bases from V and 6 from J; bases not matched to a gene: 11. This CDR3 has 17 amino acids. CDR3 sequence (DNA): TGCGCCAGCAGCCCTAGCGGGAGGGCCTCTGGGGGCAATGAGCAGTTCTTC. It yields the protein CASSPSGRASGGNEQFF.

The CDR3 loop is CASSTRARGGYTF. CDR3 nucleotides: TGTGCCAGCAGTACCAGGGCCAGGGGAGGCTACACCTTC. The chain is built from TRBV28 and TRBJ1-2; D is perhaps TRBD1 (6 bases). Between the trimmed V and J ends, which lost 5 bases and 8 bases, there was a span of 15 bases. Germline V gene data show CDR1 as MDHEN and CDR2 as SYDVKM. The CDR3 sequence is 13 residues long.

This chain links TRBV19 with TRBJ2-7; TRBD1 aligns across 7 bases. CDR3 size: 14 residues. Germline-derived CDR1 and CDR2 are LNHDA and SQIVND (reference sequence). V trimming: 6 bases; J trimming: 4 bases; junction bases outside the gene matches: 9. This CDR3 reads CASSTTGRGYEQYF. CDR3 sequence (DNA): TGTGCCAGTAGCACGACAGGGAGAGGTTACGAGCAGTACTTC.

The chain has TRBV3-1 (or the pseudogene TRBV3-2) and TRBJ2-4, with D maybe TRBD1 (6 bases). V was cut by 4 bases and J by 3 bases, with 22 bases left in between. This CDR3 contains 18 residues. Germline CDR1 and CDR2: LGHDT and YNNKEL (reference sequence). The CDR3 is CASSRMIRGTLGKNIQYF. CDR3 nucleotides: TGTGCCAGCAGCCGGATGATACGAGGGACACTAGGCAAAAACATTCAGTACTTC.

The V gene is TRBV19, the J gene TRBJ2-3, with 7 bases that match TRBD2. Germline V gene data show CDR1 as LNHDA and CDR2 as SQIVND (reference sequence). The CDR3 extends over 16 amino acids. The trim removed 6 bases at V and 6 bases at J, leaving 15 bases unmatched. CDR3 coding DNA: TGTGCCAGTAGCCATCGGCTAGCGGCCGCCGTGGATACGCAGTATTTT. It codes for CASSHRLAAAVDTQYF. The complete variable domain, with remaining parts taken from reference TRBV19 and TRBJ2-3, reads DGGITQSPKYLFRKEGQNVTLSCEQNLNHDAMYWYRQDPGQGLRLIYYSQIVNDFQKGDIAEGYSVSREKKESFPLTVTSAQKNPTAFYLCASSHRLAAAVDTQYFGPGTRLTVL.

The chain is built from TRBV7-9 and TRBJ1-2; D unclear. The CDR3 has 14 residues. Germline lookup yields CDR1 SEHNR and CDR2 FQNEAQ (reference sequence). V was cut by 6 bases and J by 4 bases, with 15 bases left in between. CDR3 DNA sequence: TGTGCCAGCAGTCGCCCGTTGAATTTCTATGGCTACACCTTC. Its translation is CASSRPLNFYGYTF. Full variable domain (outside the CDR3, taken from reference TRBV7-9 and TRBJ1-2): DTGVSQNPRHKITKRGQNVTFRCDPISEHNRLYWYRQTLGQGPEFLTYFQNEAQLEKSRLLSDRFSAERPKGSFSTLEIQRTEQGDSAMYLCASSRPLNFYGYTFGSGTRLTVV.

The chain combines TRBV5-1 with TRBJ1-5; D gene unclear. The CDR3 contains 15 residues. Germline V gene lookup returns CDR1 SGHRS and CDR2 YFSETQ. V dropped 0 bases and J dropped 4 bases, with 11 bases sitting between them. CDR3 region: CASSLGGRLNQPQHF. CDR3 DNA: TGCGCCAGCAGCTTGGGTGGCAGATTAAATCAGCCCCAGCATTTT.

The CDR3 sequence is CASSYSGVYEQYF. Here the CDR3 DNA reads TGTGCCAGCAGTTACTCGGGGGTTTACGAGCAGTACTTC. The chain recombines TRBV6-5 with TRBJ2-7; D may correspond to TRBD1 or TRBD2 (5 bases each). The CDR3 consists of 13 residues. CDR1 and CDR2 (germline): MNHEY, SVGAGI. The V gene lost 0 bases and the J gene lost 4 bases, with 7 bases spanning the gap.

By share of the sample, this clone is medium-sized. This chain connects TRBV6-1 to TRBJ2-7; 10 nucleotides match TRBD1. CDR3 length equals 15 residues. Germline CDR1 is MNHNS and CDR2 is SASEGT. The ends lost 1 base at V and 0 bases at J; junction bases unmatched: 0. CDR3 region: CASSEGTGGSYEQYF. CDR3 in DNA: TGTGCCAGCAGTGAAGGGACAGGGGGCTCCTACGAGCAGTACTTC.

The V gene is TRBV9, the J gene TRBJ1-2, with a tentative D call TRBD1 (5 bases). The V and J ends lost 2 bases and 1 base respectively, with 9 bases between them. The CDR3 has 14 amino acids. In germline, CDR1 is SGDLS, CDR2 YYNGEE. This CDR3 is CASSVGDRNYGYTF. The CDR3 DNA is TGTGCCAGCAGCGTTGGGGACCGTAACTATGGCTACACCTTC.

The chain joins TRBV27 to TRBJ1-1, with a weak D call TRBD1 (6 bases). V was shortened by 6 bases and J by 3 bases, with 17 bases between the two germline ends. The CDR3 is 15 residues long. Germline CDR1 MNHEY, CDR2 SMNVEV (reference sequence). The CDR3 is CASRGAGRWDTEAFF. CDR3 DNA: TGTGCCAGCAGGGGGGCAGGTCGGTGGGACACTGAAGCTTTCTTT.

This clone was counted once. The rearrangement uses TRBV24-1 and TRBJ2-3; D might be TRBD2 (6 bases). The germline gives CDR1 KGHDR, CDR2 SFDVKD. The CDR3 length is 15 residues. Trimming removed 4 bases at V and 2 bases at J, with 12 bases between. CDR3 sequence (DNA): TGTGCCACCAGTGAAGCTAGCGCCTTCACAGATACGCAGTATTTT. The encoded protein is CATSEASAFTDTQYF.

The table lists this clone with a count of one. This chain links TRBV28 with TRBJ1-6; D perhaps matches TRBD1 (5 bases). CDR3 length: 15 amino acids. The germline CDR1 and CDR2 sequences are MDHEN and SYDVKM. V lost 3 bases and J lost 10, with 16 bases in between. The CDR3 reads CASSLQGGQRSPLHF. The CDR3 region has the DNA TGTGCCAGCAGTTTGCAGGGCGGCCAAAGGTCACCCCTCCACTTT. Filled out from reference TRBV28 and TRBJ1-6, the complete variable domain reads DVKVTQSSRYLVKRTGEKVFLECVQDMDHENMFWYRQDPGLGLRLIYFSYDVKMKEKGDIPEGYSVSREKKERFSLILESASTNQTSMYLCASSLQGGQRSPLHFGNGTRLTVT.

CDR3 sequence: CASSVEGRGPYNEQFF. In nucleotides, the CDR3 is TGTGCCAGCAGCGTAGAAGGGCGGGGGCCCTACAATGAGCAGTTCTTC. The J gene is TRBJ2-1, the V gene TRBV9, with D tentatively TRBD2 (7 bases). Germline V lookup: CDR1 SGDLS, CDR2 YYNGEE. V shed 0 bases and J shed 2 bases, with 12 bases lying between them. The CDR3 length is 16 residues.

The gene calls are TRBV27 and TRBJ2-7; no definite D call. The CDR3 is made up of 8 amino acids. Germline V gene lookup returns CDR1 MNHEY and CDR2 SMNVEV (reference sequence). V dropped 10 bases and J dropped 10 bases, with 8 bases sitting between them. The CDR3 bases are TGTGCCATCCTGCGACAGTACTTC. Translating it yields CAILRQYF.